This TCR beta chain was documented in a study of OX40 agonist ivuxolimab in advanced cancers. Here immunoSEQ multiplex PCR was the method, and the copy in TCRdb shows in-frame clones only, minus some. Of approximately 92,000 clones listed, 84% are singletons. Germline V CDR1 and CDR2: WNHNN, SYGVQD (reference sequence). This CDR3 comprises 15 residues. The V gene end was trimmed by 1 base and the J gene end by 5 bases; junction bases not matched to a gene: 3. This sequence joins TRBV10-1 and TRBJ2-1; the match to TRBD2 covers 9 bases. The sequences come from CD4+ or CD8+ T cells sorted from blood, collected in a trial of the OX40 agonist ivuxolimab. The TCR sequence derives from an adult with an advanced solid tumor such as melanoma, head and neck, liver or kidney cancer. The CDR3 DNA reads TGCGCCAGCAGTGAGTATGCTAGCGGGAACAATGAGCAGTTCTTC. This sequence encodes CASSEYASGNNEQFF.